Shown below are 9 T cell receptor beta chains from a single sample sequenced in a study of T cell changes during pregnancy in multiple sclerosis. TCRdb's copy holds only in-frame clones and misses some; the assay was immunoSEQ multiplex PCR. The sample lists 85,000 to 130,000 clones, over 85% seen once, with approximately 1.2% in the top ten. The sequences come from peripheral blood, collected in the second trimester of pregnancy. The receptors come from a female donor with multiple sclerosis, enrolled in a pregnancy study.

The chain couples TRBV30 to TRBJ2-3, with TRBD2 as a possible D gene (7 bases). Germline assignment: CDR1 GTSNPN and CDR2 SVGIG (reference sequence). The CDR3 spans 12 residues. The V end was cut by 0 bases, the J end by 8 bases, with 9 bases between. The CDR3 loop reads CAWSVGGGTQYF. The CDR3 DNA follows: TGTGCCTGGAGTGTAGGGGGGGGTACGCAGTATTTT.

The rearrangement links TRBV29-1 to TRBJ1-2, with 8 nucleotides matching TRBD1. The V and J ends lost 2 bases and 8 bases, in that order; junction bases with no gene match: 10. There are 14 residues in the CDR3. Germline values: CDR1 SQVTM, CDR2 ANQGSEA. The CDR3 region is CSVENGQGAGGYTF. The DNA for the CDR3 is TGCAGCGTTGAAAATGGGCAGGGGGCGGGCGGCTACACCTTC.

This chain uses TRBV10-2 with TRBJ1-5; 8 nucleotides agree with TRBD1. Germline V gene lookup returns CDR1 WSHSY and CDR2 SAAADI. Germline trimming cut 7 bases from V and 5 bases from J; bases unmatched to any gene: 10. The CDR3 extends over 15 amino acids. CDR3 nucleotide sequence: TGCGCCAGCAACCCAGACAGGGGAAGGCATCAGCCCCAGCATTTT. Its protein is CASNPDRGRHQPQHF.

J is TRBJ1-4 and V is TRBV5-1, with 10 positions matching TRBD1. CDR1 SGHRS and CDR2 YFSETQ come from the germline V gene. The CDR3 runs 20 residues. The ends lost 4 bases at V and 3 bases at J; junction bases unmatched: 18. The DNA for the CDR3 is TGCGCCAGCAGCCGTACGATTATAAGGGGACAGGGGTCTTCTAATGAAAAACTGTTTTTT. This codes for CASSRTIIRGQGSSNEKLFF.

This rearrangement joins TRBV28 to TRBJ1-2; D is unresolved. V lost 6 bases and J 0 bases, leaving 8 bases between the germline ends. CDR3 length: 13 amino acids. The germline V gene has CDR1 MDHEN and CDR2 SYDVKM. This chain's CDR3 is CASSNSPNYGYTF. CDR3 nucleotides: TGTGCCAGCAGCAACTCACCTAACTATGGCTACACCTTC.

This chain connects TRBV6-6 to TRBJ1-1; no clear D. V was pared by 6 bases and J by 5 bases, with 13 bases between. Germline V gives CDR1 MNHNY, CDR2 SVGAGI (reference sequence). CDR3 length: 13 residues. The CDR3 DNA is TGTGCCAGCAGACCCGGGGTAAGGACTGAAGCTTTCTTT. Its translation: CASRPGVRTEAFF.

The V and J genes are TRBV7-9 and TRBJ1-1; 7 positions match TRBD1. The V gene end was trimmed by 11 bases and the J gene end by 0 bases; junction bases not matched to a gene: 18. Germline CDR1 is SEHNR and CDR2 is FQNEAQ (reference sequence). CDR3 length: 17 residues. This CDR3 is CAATHPGQEGMNTEAFF. In nucleotides, the CDR3 is TGTGCCGCCACCCACCCTGGACAGGAGGGAATGAACACTGAAGCTTTCTTT.

This clone was detected only a few times. The rearrangement joins TRBV30 to TRBJ1-1; D remains ambiguous. The CDR3 contains 14 residues. Trimming took off 0 bases at V and 3 bases at J, with 11 bases between the two ends. CDR1 and CDR2 from the germline V gene are GTSNPN and SVGIG (reference sequence). The CDR3 spells CAWSVWFADTEAFF. CDR3 bases: TGTGCCTGGAGTGTATGGTTTGCGGACACTGAAGCTTTCTTT.

The chain couples TRBV5-1 to TRBJ2-5, with TRBD2 identical over 7 bases. There are 16 residues in the CDR3. The J segment lost 7 bases and the V segment lost 3 bases, leaving 15 bases of the junction unmatched. Germline lookup yields CDR1 SGHRS and CDR2 YFSETQ. CDR3 sequence: CASSSKVGLEPWTQYF. CDR3 coding DNA: TGCGCCAGCAGCTCAAAGGTTGGACTAGAGCCGTGGACCCAGTACTTC.